The sample holds a few counts of the clone carrying this T cell receptor beta chain. Its antigen is currently unknown. V lost 5 bases, J lost 3 bases, and 6 bases stayed unmatched. The V gene's germline CDR1 is GTSNPN and CDR2 SVGIG (reference sequence). CDR3 length: 14 residues. These data are taken from a study of T cell repertoires in cytomegalovirus infection. Across the study: Public TCR beta signatures were indicative of both CMV infection and a matching HLA type. Study observations and caveats: The study identified carriers of CMV plus the relevant HLA from cumulative public TCR beta family frequency. HLA-C-restricted CMV-specific TCR beta clonotypes were dominant in the ex vivo response.

TCRdb re-called the reads through MiXCR, storing one row per CDR3 protein. The table records some 100,000 distinct CDR3 sequences, under 25% of them present only once. The receptor comes from a human donor in good health (CMV status not recorded). Some clones in this sample may be carry-over from other donors' samples. The V gene is TRBV30, the J gene TRBJ1-4; TRBD1 aligns across 7 bases. Material: CD8+ T cells from PBMCs. The CDR3 here is CAWDSGTANEKLFF. The CDR3 DNA reads as TGTGCCTGGGACTCCGGGACAGCTAATGAAAAACTGTTTTTT. The complete variable domain, with remaining parts taken from reference TRBV30 and TRBJ1-4, reads SQTIHQWPATLVQPVGSPLSLECTVEGTSNPNLYWYRQAAGRGLQLLFYSVGIGQISSEVPQNLSASRPQDRQFILSSKKLLLSDSGFYLCAWDSGTANEKLFFGSGTQLSVL.